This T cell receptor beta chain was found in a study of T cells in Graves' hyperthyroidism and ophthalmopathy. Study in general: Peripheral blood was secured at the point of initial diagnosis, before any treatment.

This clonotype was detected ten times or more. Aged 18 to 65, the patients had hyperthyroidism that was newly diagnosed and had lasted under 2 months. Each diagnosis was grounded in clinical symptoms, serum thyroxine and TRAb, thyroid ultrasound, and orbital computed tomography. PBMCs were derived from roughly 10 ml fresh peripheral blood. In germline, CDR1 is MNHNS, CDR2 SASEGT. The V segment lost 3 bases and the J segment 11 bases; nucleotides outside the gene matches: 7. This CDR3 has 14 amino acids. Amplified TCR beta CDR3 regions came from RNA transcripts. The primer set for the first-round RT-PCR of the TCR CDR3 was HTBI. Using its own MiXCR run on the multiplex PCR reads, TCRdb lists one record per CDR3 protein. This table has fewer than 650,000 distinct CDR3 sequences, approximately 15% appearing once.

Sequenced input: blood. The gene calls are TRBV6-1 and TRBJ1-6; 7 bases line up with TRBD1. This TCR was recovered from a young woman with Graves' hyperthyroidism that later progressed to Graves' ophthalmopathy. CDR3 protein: CASSDRDSVPPLHF. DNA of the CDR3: TGTGCCAGCAGTGACCGGGACAGCGTACCACCCCTCCACTTT.